Described below is a single TCR beta chain sequence and its context. Its target antigen remains unknown. No clone much larger than this one lies a single base away; base qualities are absent. TCRbeta CDR3 regions were amplified from genomic DNA using the immunoSEQ Assay, a bias-controlled multiplex PCR. In the source study's methods: Within the assay, amplification of reference gene primers was used to estimate how many nucleated cells each sample contained. To quantify the absolute abundance of each unique TCRbeta CDR3 rearrangement, sequence reads were collapsed and filtered. For each sample, productive Simpson clonality was calculated as the square root of Simpson's diversity index across productive rearrangements. Entries here come from immuneACCESS through TCRdb and include only in-frame sequences with V and J called. Some clones fail to appear in such tables; in the studies checked, an unresolved V gene covers under half of the shortfall, and the cause of the remainder is unknown. D and trimming were read from the DNA, whereas the V and J calls and clone size are those reported in that table. In all, the sample holds 83,000 or so clones, and roughly three quarters of those were seen once. Around 10% of the sample is held by the ten biggest clonotypes.

This entry is derived from a study of blood T cell repertoires in COVID-19 (dated by TCRdb to about 2020). Study-wide context: Samples covering the acute and convalescent phases of COVID-19 were provided by collaborators in the United States, Italy and Spain. Nearly every sample came with metadata listing a de-identified subject ID, COVID-19 status, age in years and sex. Deeply sampled blood TCRbeta repertoires from subjects exposed to, actively infected with, or recovered from COVID-19 were included in the dataset. The material from the prospective study consisted of cDNA or gDNA derived from T cells, B-cell-depleted T cells, or PBMCs. HLA class I and class II types, where available, came from metadata supplied by the sample provider rather than from assay-based typing. Samples were obtained from the ongoing ImmuneRACE study (first 160 participants) and from 1,254 subjects provided by 6 global collaborators. The repertoires were released in a freely available public database intended as a resource for research on the immune response to SARS-CoV-2. Beyond this particular receptor, the publication reports: Clinical and demographic metadata were provided uncurated, with the amount varying by source and participant.

The germline V gene (reference sequence) supplies CDR1 SEHNR and CDR2 FQNEAQ. Including the terminal cysteine and phenylalanine, the CDR3 comprises 15 residues. Just CDR3 DNA is preserved here, 45 bases in frame from base 1. V is cut by 5 bases and J by 0 bases, and the space between the germline ends is 11 bases. The collaborating institutions used their own protocols to collect whole blood in K2EDTA tubes. For TCRbeta analysis, collaborators shipped samples in one of three forms: frozen whole blood, isolated PBMCs, or DNA extracted from either of those sample types. This TCR was recovered from a woman older than 75 with acute or convalescent COVID-19. The sequenced sample was peripheral blood. The chain employs TRBV7-9 and TRBJ2-4, and the D gene may be TRBD1, 5 bases matching. The nucleotide sequence is given as TGTGCCAGCAGCCGTCAGGGCCTAGCCAAAAACATTCAGTACTTC. This encodes CASSRQGLAKNIQYF.